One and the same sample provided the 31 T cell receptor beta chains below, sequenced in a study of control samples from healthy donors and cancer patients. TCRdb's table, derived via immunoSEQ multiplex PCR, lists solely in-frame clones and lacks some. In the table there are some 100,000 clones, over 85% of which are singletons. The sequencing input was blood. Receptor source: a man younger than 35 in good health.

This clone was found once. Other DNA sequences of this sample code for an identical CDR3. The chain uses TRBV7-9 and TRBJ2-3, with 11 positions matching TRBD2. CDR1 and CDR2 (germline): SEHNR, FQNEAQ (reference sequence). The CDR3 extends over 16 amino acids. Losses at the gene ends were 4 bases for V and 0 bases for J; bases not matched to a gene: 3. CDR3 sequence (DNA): TGTGCCAGCAGCTCGGGACTAGCGGCTAGCACAGATACGCAGTATTTT. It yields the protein CASSSGLAASTDTQYF. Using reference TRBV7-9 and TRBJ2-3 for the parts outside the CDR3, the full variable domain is DTGVSQNPRHKITKRGQNVTFRCDPISEHNRLYWYRQTLGQGPEFLTYFQNEAQLEKSRLLSDRFSAERPKGSFSTLEIQRTEQGDSAMYLCASSSGLAASTDTQYFGPGTRLTVL.

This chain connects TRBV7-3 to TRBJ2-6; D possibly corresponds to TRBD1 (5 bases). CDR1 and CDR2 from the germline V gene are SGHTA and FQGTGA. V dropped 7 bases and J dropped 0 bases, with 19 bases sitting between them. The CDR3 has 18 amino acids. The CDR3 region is CASTPFGQGISGANVLTF. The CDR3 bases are TGTGCCAGCACCCCCTTTGGGCAGGGAATCTCTGGGGCCAACGTCCTGACTTTC. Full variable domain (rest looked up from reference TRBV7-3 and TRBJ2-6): GAGVSQTPSNKVTEKGKYVELRCDPISGHTALYWYRQSLGQGPEFLIYFQGTGAADDSGLPNDRFFAVRPEGSVSTLKIQRTERGDSAVYLCASTPFGQGISGANVLTFGAGSRLTVL.

The CDR3 reads CASSYKGDYGYTF. The CDR3 DNA reads as TGTGCCAGCAGTTACAAGGGGGACTATGGCTACACCTTC. The chain has TRBV6-5 and TRBJ1-2; D is possibly TRBD1 (6 bases). Trimming removed 2 bases from V and 3 bases from J, with 7 bases in between. Germline CDR1 MNHEY, CDR2 SVGAGI. The CDR3 covers 13 residues.

The CDR3 DNA reads TGCAGTGCTAGTGACAGGTCGGAGCCCCAGCATTTT. Encoded protein: CSASDRSEPQHF. V usage is TRBV20-1 and J usage is TRBJ1-5, with TRBD1 as a possible D gene (6 bases). V gave up 3 bases and J gave up 8 bases, with 11 bases separating them. The V gene's germline CDR1 is DFQATT and CDR2 SNEGSKA (reference sequence). The CDR3 is 12 residues long.

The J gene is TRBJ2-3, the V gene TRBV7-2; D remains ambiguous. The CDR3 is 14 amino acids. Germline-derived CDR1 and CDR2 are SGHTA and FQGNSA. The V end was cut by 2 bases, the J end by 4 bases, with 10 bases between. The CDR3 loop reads CASSLNGDPDTQYF. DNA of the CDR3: TGTGCCAGCAGCTTAAATGGGGATCCAGATACGCAGTATTTT.

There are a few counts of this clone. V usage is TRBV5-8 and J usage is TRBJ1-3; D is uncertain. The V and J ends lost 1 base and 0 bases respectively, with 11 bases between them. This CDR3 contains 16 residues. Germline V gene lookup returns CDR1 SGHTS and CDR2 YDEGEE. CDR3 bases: TGTGCCAGCAGCTTGCGGTTTCAGTACTCTGGAAACACCATATATTTT. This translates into CASSLRFQYSGNTIYF.

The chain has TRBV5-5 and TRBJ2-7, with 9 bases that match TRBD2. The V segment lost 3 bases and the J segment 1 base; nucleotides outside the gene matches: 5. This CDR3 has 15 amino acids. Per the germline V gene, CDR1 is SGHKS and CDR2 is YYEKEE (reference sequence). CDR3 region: CASSSPLAGSYEQYF. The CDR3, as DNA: TGTGCCAGCAGCTCTCCGCTAGCGGGGTCCTACGAGCAGTACTTC.

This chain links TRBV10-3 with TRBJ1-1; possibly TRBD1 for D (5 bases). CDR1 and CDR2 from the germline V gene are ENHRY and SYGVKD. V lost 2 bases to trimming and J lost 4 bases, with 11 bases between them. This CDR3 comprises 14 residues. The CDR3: CAISEGGVGTEAFF. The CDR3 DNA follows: TGTGCCATCAGTGAGGGGGGGGTCGGCACTGAAGCTTTCTTT.

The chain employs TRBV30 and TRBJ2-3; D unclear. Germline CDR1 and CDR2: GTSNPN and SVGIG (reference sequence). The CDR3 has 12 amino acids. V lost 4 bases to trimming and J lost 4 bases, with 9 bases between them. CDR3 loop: CAWKDYSDTQYF. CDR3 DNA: TGTGCCTGGAAGGATTATTCAGATACGCAGTATTTT.

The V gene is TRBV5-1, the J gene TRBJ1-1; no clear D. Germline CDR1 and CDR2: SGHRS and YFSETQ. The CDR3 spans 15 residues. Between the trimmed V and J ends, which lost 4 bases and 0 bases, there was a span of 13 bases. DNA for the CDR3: TGCGCCAGCAGCCGAGTTGGGCAGTTGAACACTGAAGCTTTCTTT. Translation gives CASSRVGQLNTEAFF.

CDR3 in amino acids: CASSLRYEGASNQPQHF. CDR3 coding DNA: TGTGCCAGCAGCTTAAGATATGAGGGGGCTAGCAATCAGCCCCAGCATTTT. The chain employs TRBV7-8 and TRBJ1-5; 7 positions match TRBD1. Germline CDR1 SGHVS, CDR2 FQNEAQ. This CDR3 has 17 amino acids. The J segment lost 0 bases and the V segment lost 2 bases, leaving 7 bases of the junction unmatched.

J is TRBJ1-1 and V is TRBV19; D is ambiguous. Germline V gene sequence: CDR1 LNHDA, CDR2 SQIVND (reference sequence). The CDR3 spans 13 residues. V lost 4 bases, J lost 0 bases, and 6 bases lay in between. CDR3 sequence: CASSKAVNTEAFF. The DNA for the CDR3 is TGTGCCAGTAGTAAGGCGGTGAACACTGAAGCTTTCTTT.

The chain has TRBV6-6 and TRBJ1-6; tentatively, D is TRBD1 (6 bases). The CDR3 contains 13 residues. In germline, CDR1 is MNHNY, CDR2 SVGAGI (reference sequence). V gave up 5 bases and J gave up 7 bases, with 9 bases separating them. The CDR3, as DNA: TGTGCCAGCAGTGACAGGATCAATTCACCCCTCCACTTT. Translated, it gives CASSDRINSPLHF.

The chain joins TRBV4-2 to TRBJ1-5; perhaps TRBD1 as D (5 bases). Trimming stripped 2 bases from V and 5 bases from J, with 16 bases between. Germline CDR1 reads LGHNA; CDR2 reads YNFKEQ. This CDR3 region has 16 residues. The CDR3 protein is CASSQYFQGTDQPQHF. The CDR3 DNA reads TGTGCCAGCAGCCAATATTTCCAGGGTACGGATCAGCCCCAGCATTTT.

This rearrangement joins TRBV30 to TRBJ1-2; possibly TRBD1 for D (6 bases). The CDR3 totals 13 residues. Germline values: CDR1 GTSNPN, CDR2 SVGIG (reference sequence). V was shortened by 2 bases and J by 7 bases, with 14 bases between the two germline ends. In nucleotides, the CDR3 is TGTGCCTGGAGTTCCCAGGTAGGGGGTGGCTACACCTTC. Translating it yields CAWSSQVGGGYTF.

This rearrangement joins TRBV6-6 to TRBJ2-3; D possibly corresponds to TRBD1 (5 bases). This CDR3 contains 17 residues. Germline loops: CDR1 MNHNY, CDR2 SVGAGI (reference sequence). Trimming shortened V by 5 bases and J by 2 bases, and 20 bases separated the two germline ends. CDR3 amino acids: CASSQLPGSGDTDTQYF. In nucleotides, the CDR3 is TGTGCCAGCAGTCAACTCCCAGGGTCAGGCGACACAGATACGCAGTATTTT.

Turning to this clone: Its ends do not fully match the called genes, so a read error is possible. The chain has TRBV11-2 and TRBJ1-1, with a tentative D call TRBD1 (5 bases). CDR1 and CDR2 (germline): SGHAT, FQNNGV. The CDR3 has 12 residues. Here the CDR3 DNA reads TGTGCCAGCAGCGGTTCAGGGATTGAAACTTTCTTT. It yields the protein CASSGSGIETFF.

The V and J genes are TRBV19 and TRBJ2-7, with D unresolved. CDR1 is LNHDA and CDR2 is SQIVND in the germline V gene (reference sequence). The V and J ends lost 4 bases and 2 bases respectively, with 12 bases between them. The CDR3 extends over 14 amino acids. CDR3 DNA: TGTGCCAGTAGTAGGTCAGGTAGCACCTACGAGCAGTACTTC. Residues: CASSRSGSTYEQYF.

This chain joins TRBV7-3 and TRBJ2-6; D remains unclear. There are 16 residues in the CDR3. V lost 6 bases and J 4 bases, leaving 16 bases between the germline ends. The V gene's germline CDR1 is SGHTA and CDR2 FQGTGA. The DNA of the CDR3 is TGTGCCAGCAGTCACAAGTCCGAGGCCGGGGCCAACGTCCTGACTTTC. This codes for CASSHKSEAGANVLTF.

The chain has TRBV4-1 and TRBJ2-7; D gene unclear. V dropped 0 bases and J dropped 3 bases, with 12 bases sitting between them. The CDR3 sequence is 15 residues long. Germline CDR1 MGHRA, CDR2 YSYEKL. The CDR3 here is CASSQEGAPIYEQYF. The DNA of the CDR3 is TGCGCCAGCAGCCAAGAAGGAGCTCCGATCTACGAGCAGTACTTC.

For the CDR3, the DNA is TGTGCCAGCAGCCGCTTGGACCTCGCGAACACCGGGGAGCTGTTTTTT. Residues: CASSRLDLANTGELFF. The chain employs TRBV14 and TRBJ2-2; D call uncertain. The CDR3 has 16 residues. V was shortened by 4 bases and J by 0 bases, with 12 bases between the two germline ends. From germline, CDR1 is SGHDN and CDR2 FVKESK.

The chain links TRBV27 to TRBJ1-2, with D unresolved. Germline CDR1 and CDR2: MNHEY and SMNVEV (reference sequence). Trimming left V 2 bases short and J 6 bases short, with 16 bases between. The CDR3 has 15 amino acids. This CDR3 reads CASSLRRVDGDGYTF. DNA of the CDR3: TGTGCCAGCAGTTTACGGAGGGTGGATGGGGATGGCTACACCTTC.

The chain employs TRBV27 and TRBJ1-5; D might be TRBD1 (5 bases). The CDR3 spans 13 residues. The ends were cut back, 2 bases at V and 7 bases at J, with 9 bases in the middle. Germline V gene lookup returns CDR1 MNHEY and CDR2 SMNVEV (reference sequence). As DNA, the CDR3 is TGTGCCAGCAGTTTAGTCAGGGCCCAGCCCCAGCATTTT. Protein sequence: CASSLVRAQPQHF.

The CDR3 nucleotides are TGTGCCAGCAGGCGACGTGCGGCGGGAGGGCCCGGGGAGCTGTTTTTT. This translates into CASRRRAAGGPGELFF. This chain joins TRBV28 and TRBJ2-2, with 9 bases that match TRBD2. Germline V gene lookup returns CDR1 MDHEN and CDR2 SYDVKM. This CDR3 is built from 16 residues. Trimming took 6 bases from V and 6 from J; bases not matched to a gene: 11.

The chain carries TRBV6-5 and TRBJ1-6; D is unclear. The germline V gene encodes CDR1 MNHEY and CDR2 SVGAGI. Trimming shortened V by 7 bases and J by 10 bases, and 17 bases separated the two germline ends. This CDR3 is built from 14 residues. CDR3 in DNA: TGTGCCAGCACCGGGGTGGGAGTAGGATCACCCCTCCACTTT. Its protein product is CASTGVGVGSPLHF.

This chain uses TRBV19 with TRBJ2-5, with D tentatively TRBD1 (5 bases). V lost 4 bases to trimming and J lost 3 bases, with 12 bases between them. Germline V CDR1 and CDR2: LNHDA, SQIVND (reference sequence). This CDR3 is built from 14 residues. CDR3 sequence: CASSKGPGKETQYF. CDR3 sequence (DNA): TGTGCCAGTAGTAAAGGCCCAGGGAAAGAGACCCAGTACTTC.

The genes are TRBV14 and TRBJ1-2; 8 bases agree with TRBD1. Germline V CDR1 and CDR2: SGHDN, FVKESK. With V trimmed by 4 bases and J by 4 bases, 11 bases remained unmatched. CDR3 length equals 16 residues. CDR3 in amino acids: CASSPLQGETIYGYTF. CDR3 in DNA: TGTGCCAGCAGCCCCTTACAGGGGGAGACAATCTATGGCTACACCTTC.

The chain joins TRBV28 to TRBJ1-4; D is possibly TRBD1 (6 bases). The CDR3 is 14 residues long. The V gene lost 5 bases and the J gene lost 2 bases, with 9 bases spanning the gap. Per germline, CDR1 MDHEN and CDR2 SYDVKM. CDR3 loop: CASSKQGTNEKLFF. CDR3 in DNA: TGTGCCAGCAGTAAACAGGGCACTAATGAAAAACTGTTTTTT.

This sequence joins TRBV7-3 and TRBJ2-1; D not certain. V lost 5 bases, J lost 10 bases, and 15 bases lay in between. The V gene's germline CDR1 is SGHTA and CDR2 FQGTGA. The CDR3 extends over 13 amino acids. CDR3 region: CASSRTRTEEQFF. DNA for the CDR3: TGTGCCAGCAGCCGAACAAGGACGGAAGAGCAGTTCTTC.

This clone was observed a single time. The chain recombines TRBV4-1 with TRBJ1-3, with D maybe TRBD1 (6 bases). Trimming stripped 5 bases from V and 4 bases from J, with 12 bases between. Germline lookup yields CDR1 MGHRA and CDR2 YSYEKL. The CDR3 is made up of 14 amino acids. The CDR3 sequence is CASSKRGIGNTIYF. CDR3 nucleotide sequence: TGCGCCAGCAGCAAGAGGGGGATCGGAAACACCATATATTTT.

Here the CDR3 DNA reads TGTGCCAGCAGTAAACACAGGGCAGGTCTAAATCAGCCCCAGCATTTT. It yields the protein CASSKHRAGLNQPQHF. This chain joins TRBV27 and TRBJ1-5; tentative D call: TRBD1 (6 bases). Germline CDR1 and CDR2: MNHEY and SMNVEV (reference sequence). V was clipped by 5 bases and J by 4 bases, with 18 bases between them. The CDR3 runs to 16 residues.